What follows are 8 T cell receptor beta chains derived from one specimen sequenced in a study of blood T cells in healthy people across ages. The use of a sample-barcoded 5' primer and a J-beta primer mix characterized a second PCR of roughly 6 to 11 cycles. One entry per CDR3 protein, called by TCRdb with MiXCR from the 5' RACE reads. The repertoire has 760,000 or so distinct CDR3 sequences, more than 20% of them found once; the top ten carry 9.4%. These data also featured in a second study, about T cells of mothers and their children.

Material: blood. These TCRs come from a boy aged 10-17 years in good health.

CDR3: CASSQDRGSPNIQYF. The DNA for the CDR3 is TGCGCCAGCAGCCAAGATCGCGGGAGCCCAAACATTCAGTACTTC. The V gene is TRBV4-3, the J gene TRBJ2-4, with 7 bases aligning to TRBD2. Unmatched junction bases numbered 5, after V lost 0 bases and J lost 6 bases. CDR1 is LGHNA, CDR2 YSLEER, per germline. The CDR3 contains 15 residues.

V usage is TRBV5-1 and J usage is TRBJ2-7; 8 nucleotides line up with TRBD2. V was clipped by 0 bases and J by 12 bases; unmatched bases: 5. The CDR3 is 12 amino acids. Germline V lookup: CDR1 SGHRS, CDR2 YFSETQ. In DNA form, the CDR3 reads TGCGCCAGCAGCTTGGGCGACGGGAGGGCGTACTTC. Translation gives CASSLGDGRAYF.

The chain links TRBV12-3 or TRBV12-4 to TRBJ2-7, with D tentatively TRBD1 (5 bases). CDR3 length equals 13 residues. V was shortened by 3 bases and J by 2 bases, with 8 bases between the two germline ends. The CDR3 DNA sequence: TGTGCCAGCAGTTTTGCGACAGCCTACGAGCAGTACTTC. Amino acids: CASSFATAYEQYF.

This chain links TRBV12-5 with TRBJ2-5; weak D call: TRBD1 (5 bases). The germline V and J ends were trimmed by 4 bases and 0 bases, with 15 bases remaining between them. CDR3 length: 16 residues. Germline lookup yields CDR1 LGHNT and CDR2 FRNRAP. DNA for the CDR3: TGTGCTAGTGGTTCCCGTCGTAGGGGATACCAAGAGACCCAGTACTTC. Protein sequence: CASGSRRRGYQETQYF.

The rearrangement uses TRBV7-9 and TRBJ2-1; maybe TRBD2 (7 bases). The CDR3 has 13 residues. The germline gives CDR1 SEHNR, CDR2 FQNEAQ (reference sequence). Trimming left V 3 bases short and J 10 bases short, with 13 bases between. The CDR3 is CASSLGGPVEQFF. The CDR3, as DNA: TGTGCCAGCAGCTTGGGGGGGCCGGTGGAGCAGTTCTTC.

The V gene is TRBV3-1, the J gene TRBJ2-5; weak D call: TRBD2 (5 bases). The J call may be faulty, since TRBJ2-1 better matches the DNA end. CDR3 length equals 14 residues. The germline V gene has CDR1 LGHDT and CDR2 YNNKEL (reference sequence). The CDR3 DNA reads as TGTGCCAGCAGCCAAGGGTCCGGGGTATATGAGCAGTTCTTC. Protein sequence: CASSQGSGVYEQFF.

In this sample, this clonotype turned up a few times. In nucleotides, the CDR3 is TGTGCCAGCAGCGGACAGGTTAACACCGGGGAGCTGTTTTTT. Amino acids: CASSGQVNTGELFF. The rearrangement links TRBV7-2 to TRBJ2-2; 7 bases are a match to TRBD1. CDR1 and CDR2 (germline): SGHTA, FQGNSA. The CDR3 length is 14 residues. Trimming removed 5 bases from V and 2 bases from J; junction bases left unmatched: 2.

This chain uses TRBV7-9 with TRBJ2-2; 7 bases are shared with TRBD2. Trimming took 4 bases from V and 6 from J; bases not matched to a gene: 11. The CDR3 totals 16 residues. Germline V lookup: CDR1 SEHNR, CDR2 FQNEAQ (reference sequence). The CDR3 coding sequence is TGTGCCAGCAGCTCGCTGAAGCGGGGCCCCGCCGGGGAGCTGTTTTTT. Its protein is CASSSLKRGPAGELFF.